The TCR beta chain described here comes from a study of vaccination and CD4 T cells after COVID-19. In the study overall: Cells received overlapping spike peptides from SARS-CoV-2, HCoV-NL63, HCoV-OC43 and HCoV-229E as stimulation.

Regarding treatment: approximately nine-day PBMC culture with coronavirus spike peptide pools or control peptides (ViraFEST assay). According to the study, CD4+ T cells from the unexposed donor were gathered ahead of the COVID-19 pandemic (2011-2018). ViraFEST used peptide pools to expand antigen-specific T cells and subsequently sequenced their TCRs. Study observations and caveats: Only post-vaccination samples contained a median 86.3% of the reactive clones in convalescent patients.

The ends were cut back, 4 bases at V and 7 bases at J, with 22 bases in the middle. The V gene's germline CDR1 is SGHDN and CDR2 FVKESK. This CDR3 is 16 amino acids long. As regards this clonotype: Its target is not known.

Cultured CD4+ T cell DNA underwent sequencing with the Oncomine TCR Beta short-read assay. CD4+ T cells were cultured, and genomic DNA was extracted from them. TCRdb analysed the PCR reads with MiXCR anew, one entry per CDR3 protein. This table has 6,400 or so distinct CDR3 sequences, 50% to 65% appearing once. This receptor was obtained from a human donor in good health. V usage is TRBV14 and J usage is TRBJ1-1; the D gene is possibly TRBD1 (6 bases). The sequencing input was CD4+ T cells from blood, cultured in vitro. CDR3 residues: CASSPRGRGDGVEAFF. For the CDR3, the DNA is TGTGCCAGCAGCCCAAGGGGGAGGGGTGATGGGGTTGAAGCTTTCTTT.